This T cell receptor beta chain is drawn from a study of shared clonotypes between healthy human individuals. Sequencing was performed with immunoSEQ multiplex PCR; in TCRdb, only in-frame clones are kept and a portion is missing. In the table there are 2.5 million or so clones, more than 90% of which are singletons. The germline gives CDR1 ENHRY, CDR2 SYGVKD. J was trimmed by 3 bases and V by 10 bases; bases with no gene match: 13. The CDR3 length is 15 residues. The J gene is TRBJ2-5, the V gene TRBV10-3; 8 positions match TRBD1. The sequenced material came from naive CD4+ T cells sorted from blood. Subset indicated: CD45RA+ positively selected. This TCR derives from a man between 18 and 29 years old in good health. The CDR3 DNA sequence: TGTGCCACCACTGGGACAGGAGGTGAGAAAGAGACCCAGTACTTC. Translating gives CATTGTGGEKETQYF.